This TCR beta chain was identified in a study of shared clonotypes between healthy human individuals. General study findings and limits: Some clonotypes were shared by all four sorted-subset donors, while others were not shared. The non-shared ones had lower generation probabilities than the shared ones. It was anticipated that sequencing depth would influence how many clonotypes donors shared.

Deep was the level used in running the assay. TCRdb keeps only in-frame clones here, not all; method: immunoSEQ multiplex PCR. The table lists 2 million or so clones, 95% of them singletons. Nashville, Tennessee was home to all donors, who were Caucasian adults. Comment on this clone: The antigen remains undetermined.

This CDR3 is 14 amino acids long. Germline V lookup: CDR1 SNHLY, CDR2 FYNNEI. V shed 10 bases and J shed 8 bases, with 20 bases lying between them. This receptor was taken from a man between 18 and 29 years old in good health. The specimen sequenced was naive CD4+ T cells sorted from blood. Subset defined: CD45RA+ positively selected. J is TRBJ1-4 and V is TRBV2; tentatively, D is TRBD1 (5 bases). As DNA, the CDR3 is TGTGCCACCCAATCCGGGACGGGGACGGAAAAACTGTTTTTT. This encodes CATQSGTGTEKLFF.